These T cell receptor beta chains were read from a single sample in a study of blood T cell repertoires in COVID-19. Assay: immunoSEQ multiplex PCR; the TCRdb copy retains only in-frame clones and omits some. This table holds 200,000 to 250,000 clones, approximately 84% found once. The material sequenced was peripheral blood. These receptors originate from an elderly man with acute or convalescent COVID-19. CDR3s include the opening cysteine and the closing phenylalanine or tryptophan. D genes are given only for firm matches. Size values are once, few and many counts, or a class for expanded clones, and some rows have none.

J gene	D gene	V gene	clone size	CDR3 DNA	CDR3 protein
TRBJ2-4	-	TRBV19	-	TGTGCCAGTAGTATTCACAGGTTAGCCAAAAACATTCAGTACTTC	CASSIHRLAKNIQYF
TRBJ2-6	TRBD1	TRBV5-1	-	TGCGCCAGCAGCTTCGTCAGGGGGAACTCTGGGGCCAACGTCCTGACTTTC	CASSFVRGNSGANVLTF
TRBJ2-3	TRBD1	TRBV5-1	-	TGCGCCAGCAGCCAGGGACAGGGCACAGATACGCAGTATTTT	CASSQGQGTDTQYF
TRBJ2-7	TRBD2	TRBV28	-	TGTGCCAGCATCAGCGGACTAGCGGGAGGGCGAACCGGTGAGCAGTACTTC	CASISGLAGGRTGEQYF
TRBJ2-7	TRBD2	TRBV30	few	TGTGCCTGTTCTACTTATAGCGGGAGCTACGAGCAGTACTTC	CACSTYSGSYEQYF
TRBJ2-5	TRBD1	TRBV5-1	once	TGCGCCAGCAGCCCCCAGGGGGCCTGGGGAGAGACCCAGTACTTC	CASSPQGAWGETQYF
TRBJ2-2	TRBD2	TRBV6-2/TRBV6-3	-	TGTGCCAGCAGTTACGGAAGAGGGACTAGCGTGAACACCGGGGAGCTGTTTTTT	CASSYGRGTSVNTGELFF
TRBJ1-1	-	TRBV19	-	TGTGCCAGTACAGGACGGGATTGGGCCATGAGAGGCTTT	CASTGRDWAMRGF
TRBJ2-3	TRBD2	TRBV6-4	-	TGTGCCAGCAGCACGGGAGGGATCACAGATACGCAGTATTTT	CASSTGGITDTQYF
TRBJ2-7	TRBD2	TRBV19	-	TGTGCCAGTAGTAGAAGCCCGGGACTAGCGGGAGGTTCCTACGAGCAGTACTTC	CASSRSPGLAGGSYEQYF
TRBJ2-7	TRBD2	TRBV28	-	TGTGCCAGCAGTCCTAGCGGGAGTGGCTCCTACGAGCAGTACTTC	CASSPSGSGSYEQYF
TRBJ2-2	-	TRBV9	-	TGTGCCAGCAGCGCGAGCCGCACCGGGGAGCTGTTTTTT	CASSASRTGELFF
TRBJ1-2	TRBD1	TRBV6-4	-	TGTGCCAGCAGTGCGACCGGGACAGGGCTCTATGGCTACACCTTC	CASSATGTGLYGYTF
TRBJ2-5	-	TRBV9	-	TGTGCCAGCAGCGAGGGGACCCCGGGAGATTACCAAGAGACCCAGTACTTC	CASSEGTPGDYQETQYF
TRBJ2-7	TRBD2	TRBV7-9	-	TGTGCCAGCAGCTCCATGGGGAGGGGAACCTACGAGCAGTACTTC	CASSSMGRGTYEQYF
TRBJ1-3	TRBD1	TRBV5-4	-	TGTGCCAGCAGCTTGGTTGGCAGGGGGACTGGAAACACCATATATTTT	CASSLVGRGTGNTIYF
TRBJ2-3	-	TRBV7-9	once	TGTGCCAGCAGCTTAGGGGCGGGCGGCACAGATACGCAGTATTTT	CASSLGAGGTDTQYF